This T cell receptor beta chain was found in a study of T cell changes during pregnancy in multiple sclerosis. The method was immunoSEQ multiplex PCR; TCRdb's version includes in-frame clones alone and lacks a portion of them. In the table there are 110,000 or so clones, approximately 93% of which are singletons. The CDR3 contains 14 residues. Germline V gene sequence: CDR1 MNHNY, CDR2 SVGAGI (reference sequence). V lost 5 bases and J 1 base, leaving 11 bases between the germline ends. The chain recombines TRBV6-6 with TRBJ1-1, with unresolved D. Sequences were derived from peripheral blood, sampled before pregnancy. The receptor's source is a female donor with multiple sclerosis, enrolled in a pregnancy study. CDR3 coding DNA: TGTGCCAGCAGTGGCCGGCGGGGGAACACTGAAGCTTTCTTT. This codes for CASSGRRGNTEAFF.